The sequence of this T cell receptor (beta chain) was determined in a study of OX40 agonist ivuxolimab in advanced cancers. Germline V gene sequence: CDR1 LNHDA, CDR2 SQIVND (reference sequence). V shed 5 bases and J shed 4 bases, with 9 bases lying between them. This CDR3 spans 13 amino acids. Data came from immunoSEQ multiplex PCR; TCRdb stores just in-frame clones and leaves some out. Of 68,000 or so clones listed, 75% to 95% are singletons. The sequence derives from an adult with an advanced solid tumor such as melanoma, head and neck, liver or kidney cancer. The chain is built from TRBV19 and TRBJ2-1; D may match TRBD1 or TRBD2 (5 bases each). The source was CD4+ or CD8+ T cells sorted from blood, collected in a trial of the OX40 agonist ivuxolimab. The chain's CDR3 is CASSPGRYNEQFF. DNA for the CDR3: TGTGCCAGTAGTCCGGGACGGTACAATGAGCAGTTCTTC.